This T cell receptor beta chain came from a study of a mutant IDH1 vaccine in newly diagnosed glioma (dated by TCRdb to 2020 to 2022). Regarding the research as a whole: Eight vaccinations were administered to patients in weeks 1, 3, 5, 7, 11, 15, 19 and 23, corresponding to visits V03 through V10. Vaccination was initiated 4-6 weeks after radiotherapy alone, or concurrently with temozolomide cycles in the chemotherapy-containing groups. The 30 to 40 treated patients were 62.5% male and around 40% female, with a mean age of approximately 40 years. Before enrollment, most patients had been given radiochemotherapy with temozolomide as standard therapy, while the rest had received either radiotherapy alone or temozolomide alone. Peripheral blood was drawn at six visits: V03 (baseline), V05, V07, V10, V12 and V13. Longitudinal TCRB deep sequencing was performed for roughly 25 treated patients wherever samples were available for exploratory analyses. The full study reports these points: Immune responses induced by the vaccine were seen in around 93% of patients across multiple MHC alleles. Availability determined which PBMC samples were chosen for TCRB deep sequencing. The authors noted that analyses of patient blood samples could not be reproduced because of sample limitations. No apparent relationship was observed between pseudoprogression and alterations in the top peripheral T cell clonotypes detected by TCRB sequencing.

Library preparation employed the immunoSEQ multiplex PCR assay. The hsTCRB Kit was used according to the manufacturer's protocol to amplify rearranged TCR beta chain sequences. Sequencing of TCRB libraries was carried out on an Illumina MiSeq. In the original analysis: Demultiplexing, trimming and gene mapping were performed with the kit vendor's proprietary platform. TCRdb took this table from immuneACCESS and kept in-frame rearrangements with V and J called. Such tables lack part of the clones; where checked against another copy, unresolved V genes explain under half of the gap, and the rest is unexplained. V, J and clone size are those of that table, while D and trimming were read from the DNA. The sample table contains some 60,000 clones; only one count was recorded for about four fifths of them. The top ten clonotypes cover roughly 3.5% of the sample. CDR1 SEHNR and CDR2 FQNEAQ are derived from the germline V gene (reference sequence). Deletion took 4 bases off V and 4 bases off J, with a span of 4 bases between the germline ends. From cysteine to phenylalanine, the CDR3 is 11 amino acids long. Here the CDR3 DNA is all that survives: 33 bases in frame from base 1.

This sample's time point label indicates: week 11, during vaccination. A 20-mer mutant IDH1 peptide at 300 micrograms in Montanide made up each vaccine dose, which was injected subcutaneously together with topical imiquimod. Donors had newly diagnosed WHO grade 3 or 4 IDH1-mutant astrocytomas with loss of nuclear ATRX. The samples were drawn from NOA16, a multicentre, single-arm, open-label phase I trial in Germany that tested a mutant IDH1 peptide vaccine in humans for the first time. The DNeasy Blood and Tissue Kit was used to extract genomic DNA from EDTA blood for TCRB sequencing. On this clone: Its target antigen remains unknown. No base quality values were provided; no much bigger clone lies one nucleotide off.

This specimen was PBMCs, taken from a glioma patient whose treatment included an IDH1 peptide vaccine. The rearrangement joined TRBV7-9 to TRBJ1-2; too little of a D gene remains to name it. This TCR was recovered from a man aged 30 to 39 with glioma. CDR3 sequence: CASSSSYGYTF. The nucleotide sequence is given as TGTGCCAGCAGCTCATCCTATGGCTACACCTTC.